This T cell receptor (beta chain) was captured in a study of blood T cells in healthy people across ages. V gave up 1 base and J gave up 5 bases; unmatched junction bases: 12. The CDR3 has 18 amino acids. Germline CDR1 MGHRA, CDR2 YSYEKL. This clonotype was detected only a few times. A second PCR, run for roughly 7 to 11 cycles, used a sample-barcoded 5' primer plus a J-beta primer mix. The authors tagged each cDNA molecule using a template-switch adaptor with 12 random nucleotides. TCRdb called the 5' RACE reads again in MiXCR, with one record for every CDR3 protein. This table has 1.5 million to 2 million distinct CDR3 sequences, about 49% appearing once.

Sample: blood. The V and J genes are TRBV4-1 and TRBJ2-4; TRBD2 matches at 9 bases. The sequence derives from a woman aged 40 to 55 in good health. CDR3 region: CASSQGFPLASGENIQYF. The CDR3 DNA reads TGCGCCAGCAGCCAAGGATTCCCGCTGGCTAGCGGGGAAAACATTCAGTACTTC.